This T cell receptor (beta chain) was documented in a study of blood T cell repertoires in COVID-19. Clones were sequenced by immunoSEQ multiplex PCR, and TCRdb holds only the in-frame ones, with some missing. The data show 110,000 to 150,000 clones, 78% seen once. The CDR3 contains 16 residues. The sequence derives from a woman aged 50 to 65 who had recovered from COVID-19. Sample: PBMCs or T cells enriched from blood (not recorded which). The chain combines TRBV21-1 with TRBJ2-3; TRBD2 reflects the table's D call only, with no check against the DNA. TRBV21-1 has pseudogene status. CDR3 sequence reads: CASSKCSGGGGDTQYF. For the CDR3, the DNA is TGTGCCAGCAGCAAATGTAGTGGCGGGGGGGGAGATACGCAGTATTTT.